The 10 T cell receptor beta chains below were found in one sample sequenced in a study of response to subunit inactivated influenza vaccine. Each CDR3 protein gets one entry after TCRdb re-called the RT-PCR reads with MiXCR. The table lists approximately 700,000 distinct CDR3 sequences, approximately 14% of them singletons. The material was PBMCs from blood, obtained 14 to 15 days before vaccination. These TCRs come from a man aged 50 to 60 who received an inactivated influenza vaccine.

The chain uses TRBV15 and TRBJ2-5; D possibly uses TRBD1 or TRBD2 (5 bases each). Trimming removed 3 bases from V and 3 bases from J, with 17 bases in between. Germline CDR1 is LNHNV and CDR2 is YYDKDF (reference sequence). This CDR3 contains 16 residues. CDR3 sequence (DNA): TGTGCCACCAGCAGTCTATCTCGGGACGGTAAAGAGACCCAGTACTTC. Protein: CATSSLSRDGKETQYF. Full variable domain (remainder filled in from reference TRBV15 and TRBJ2-5): DAMVIQNPRYQVTQFGKPVTLSCSQTLNHNVMYWYQQKSSQAPKLLFHYYDKDFNNEADTPDNFQSRRPNTSFCFLDIRSPGLGDTAMYLCATSSLSRDGKETQYFGPGTRLLVL.

The J gene is TRBJ1-6, the V gene TRBV10-3, with D perhaps TRBD1 (5 bases). This CDR3 is built from 14 residues. With 6 bases removed from V and 8 bases from J, the gap between germline ends came to 14 bases. CDR1 and CDR2 from the germline V gene are ENHRY and SYGVKD. The CDR3 reads CAIRPDEGYSPLHF. The CDR3 bases are TGTGCCATCAGGCCGGACGAGGGGTATTCACCCCTCCACTTT.

On this clonotype: One junction end does not reproduce the germline sequence, and a read error may be involved. The chain uses TRBV7-9 and TRBJ1-1, with D possibly matching TRBD1 (5 bases). This CDR3 contains 14 residues. Germline V gene lookup returns CDR1 SEHNR and CDR2 FQNEAQ (reference sequence). Written as DNA, the CDR3 is TGTGCCATCAGCCCTAGCGGGGGAAACACTGAAGCTTTCTTT. Translation gives CAISPSGGNTEAFF.

In regard to this clonotype: A much larger clone differs from this one at a single base, so this may be a read error. The chain couples TRBV4-1 to TRBJ1-1; D unresolved. Germline assignment: CDR1 MGHRA and CDR2 YSYEKL. The length of the CDR3 is 14 residues. CDR3 coding DNA: TGCGCCAGCGGCCAAGTGTCCAAAAACACTGAAGCTTTCTTT. Protein sequence: CASGQVSKNTEAFF.

Ten or more counts support this clonotype. The chain recombines TRBV29-1 with TRBJ1-2, with unresolved D. Germline lookup yields CDR1 SQVTM and CDR2 ANQGSEA. Trimming stripped 4 bases from V and 5 bases from J, with 14 bases between. The CDR3 is made up of 13 amino acids. Here the CDR3 reads CSVVGSESYGYTF. As DNA, the CDR3 is TGCAGCGTTGTCGGCAGCGAATCTTATGGCTACACCTTC.

This clonotype was seen a few times. CDR3 sequence (DNA): TGTGCCACCAGCAGAGATCTAAGTGAAGCTTTCTTT. Translated, it gives CATSRDLSEAFF. The chain carries TRBV15 and TRBJ1-1; D gene uncertain. This CDR3 comprises 12 residues. Trimming removed 0 bases from V and 7 bases from J, with 6 bases in between. CDR1 is LNHNV and CDR2 is YYDKDF in the germline V gene (reference sequence).

This clonotype was detected a few times. The chain joins TRBV27 to TRBJ2-1; D may be TRBD2 (5 bases). CDR3 length: 15 residues. V was trimmed by 2 bases and J by 3 bases, leaving 11 bases between them. Germline values: CDR1 MNHEY, CDR2 SMNVEV (reference sequence). The CDR3 DNA is TGTGCCAGCAGTTTAAGCGGTAGTTACTACAATGAGCAGTTCTTC. Translation: CASSLSGSYYNEQFF.

The chain uses TRBV4-3 and TRBJ2-2; 7 bases line up with TRBD2. This CDR3 contains 17 residues. The V and J ends lost 1 base and 6 bases, in that order; junction bases with no gene match: 11. CDR1 is LGHNA, CDR2 YSLEER, per germline. DNA for the CDR3: TGCGCCAGCAGCCAAGTTCAGAGCGGGGCTAACGCCGGGGAGCTGTTTTTT. The encoded protein is CASSQVQSGANAGELFF.

This clonotype has just a few counts. The rearrangement links TRBV7-6 to TRBJ2-7; D is possibly TRBD1 (6 bases). There are 15 residues in the CDR3. Germline loops: CDR1 SGHVS, CDR2 FNYEAQ. Trimming stripped 5 bases from V and 6 bases from J, with 20 bases between. DNA of the CDR3: TGTGCCAGCAGCAAGACCGGGACAACCGCTCTCGAGCAGTACTTC. It encodes CASSKTGTTALEQYF.

Comments on this clonotype: Mismatch with germline at one junction end may stem from a read error. The CDR3 loop reads CASSDGGPTSF. Here the CDR3 DNA reads TGTGCCAGCAGCGACGGAGGCCCAACCAGCTTC. The chain combines TRBV6-2 or TRBV6-3 with TRBJ2-7; a possible D gene is TRBD2 (5 bases). CDR1 is MNHEY and CDR2 is SVGEGT in the germline V gene. The CDR3 extends over 11 amino acids.